This T cell receptor (beta chain) was sequenced in a study of identical twins. TCRdb reprocessed the 5' RACE reads with MiXCR, giving one entry per CDR3 protein. The sample yields around 960,000 distinct CDR3 sequences, 10% to 15% seen once. The V end lost 4 bases, the J end lost 4 bases, and 17 bases lay between the germline ends. This CDR3 has 16 residues. Per germline, CDR1 SGHDN and CDR2 FVKESK. The same sample was also used in a study of yellow fever vaccine responses in identical twins.

The sequence derives from a woman younger than 30 in good health. V usage is TRBV14 and J usage is TRBJ2-1; TRBD1 is a possible D gene (5 bases). Specimen: PBMCs. The CDR3, as DNA: TGTGCCAGCAGCCCCAGGGTCCGTCAAGTTTACAATGAGCAGTTCTTC. Translated: CASSPRVRQVYNEQFF.